Following are 16 T cell receptor beta chains from one sample sequenced in a study of identical twins (dated by TCRdb to 2016 to 2017). The protocol used for the library was 5' RACE. Instrument on record: Illumina HiSeq 2000. TCRdb reworked the public reads: Q25 trimming with fastp, MiXCR clone assembly, productive beta chains retained. Entries are consolidated by CDR3 protein sequence, retaining the most common genes and DNA. Present in this sample are 510,000 or so distinct CDR3 sequences, 13% to 15% of which were seen just once. The ten largest clones take up roughly 0.42% of the sample. The data also belong to a second study, concerning yellow fever vaccine responses in identical twins.

Sequenced sample: CD4+ T cells sorted from blood. The receptors were gathered from a woman aged 18-29 years in good health.

This clonotype turned up a few times. The V call is TRBV5-1, the J call TRBJ2-1; D ambiguous. Germline loops: CDR1 SGHRS, CDR2 YFSETQ. V dropped 2 bases and J dropped 0 bases, with 6 bases sitting between them. CDR3 length: 14 residues. CDR3 DNA sequence: TGCGCCAGCAGCTTATATAGCTCCTACAATGAGCAGTTCTTC. Translated: CASSLYSSYNEQFF.

This clonotype showed up just a few times. The V and J genes are TRBV4-2 and TRBJ2-5; tentative D call: TRBD2 (5 bases). The length of the CDR3 is 14 residues. From germline, CDR1 is LGHNA and CDR2 YNFKEQ. V lost 4 bases to trimming and J lost 2 bases, with 11 bases between them. DNA of the CDR3: TGTGCCAGCAGCCGCGACCGGAGGCAAGAGACCCAGTACTTC. It codes for CASSRDRRQETQYF.

This clonotype has ten or more counts. The chain carries TRBV12-3 or TRBV12-4 and TRBJ1-1; D is possibly TRBD1 (6 bases). V was pared by 6 bases and J by 6 bases, with 14 bases between. The CDR3 has 13 residues. The CDR3 sequence: CASRAGESAEAFF. DNA for the CDR3: TGTGCCAGCAGGGCAGGGGAGTCGGCTGAAGCTTTCTTT.

This clonotype has more than one count but fewer than ten. The chain carries TRBV5-1 and TRBJ1-3; possible D gene TRBD1, 6 bases. Germline V gene lookup returns CDR1 SGHRS and CDR2 YFSETQ. The CDR3 is made up of 15 amino acids. With 5 bases removed from V and 5 bases from J, the gap between germline ends came to 17 bases. The CDR3 DNA is TGCGCCAGCAGTAGAGGGGGTACGGAGAGAAACACCATATATTTT. Its translation: CASSRGGTERNTIYF.

This clonotype was seen repeatedly, ten times or more. This chain joins TRBV5-1 and TRBJ1-5, with a possible D match to TRBD1 (6 bases). The CDR3 is made up of 15 amino acids. Germline V gives CDR1 SGHRS, CDR2 YFSETQ. Trimming stripped 4 bases from V and 3 bases from J, with 14 bases between. The chain's CDR3 is CASSPTGLANQPQHF. CDR3 nucleotide sequence: TGCGCCAGCAGCCCGACAGGACTTGCCAATCAGCCCCAGCATTTT.

V and J are TRBV10-2 and TRBJ2-3, with D maybe TRBD1 (6 bases). Germline assignment: CDR1 WSHSY and CDR2 SAAADI. The V end was cut by 5 bases, the J end by 5 bases, with 14 bases between. CDR3 length: 14 amino acids. The CDR3 reads CASSLQGGIDTQYF. CDR3 coding DNA: TGCGCCAGCAGTCTACAGGGTGGAATAGATACGCAGTATTTT.

This chain connects TRBV27 to TRBJ1-1; no reliable D call. Germline assignment: CDR1 MNHEY and CDR2 SMNVEV (reference sequence). The V end lost 0 bases, the J end lost 4 bases, and 9 bases lay between the germline ends. The CDR3 runs to 14 residues. The CDR3: CASSLSYRGTEAFF. CDR3 DNA sequence: TGTGCCAGCAGTTTATCGTATCGTGGCACTGAAGCTTTCTTT.

The chain joins TRBV7-2 to TRBJ2-2; 8 bases are a match to TRBD2. Trimming took 6 bases from V and 5 from J; bases not matched to a gene: 8. CDR3 size: 15 residues. Germline V CDR1 and CDR2: SGHTA, FQGNSA. CDR3 nucleotides: TGTGCCAGCAGACCTACTAGCGGAGCAACCGGGGAGCTGTTTTTT. This codes for CASRPTSGATGELFF.

The table lists this clonotype with a few counts. The V call is TRBV15, the J call TRBJ2-3; D is unclear. Between the trimmed V and J ends, which lost 6 bases and 6 bases, there was a span of 10 bases. The CDR3 loop spans 12 amino acids. Looked up from germline, CDR1 is LNHNV and CDR2 is YYDKDF (reference sequence). The CDR3 DNA is TGTGCCACCAGTACCCGCGCCGATACGCAGTATTTT. This translates into CATSTRADTQYF.

J is TRBJ2-1 and V is TRBV7-9; D remains unclear. V shed 5 bases and J shed 7 bases, with 24 bases lying between them. Germline V gives CDR1 SEHNR, CDR2 FQNEAQ (reference sequence). The CDR3 is made up of 17 amino acids. CDR3 sequence: CASSQIKASTIRNEQFF. For the CDR3, the DNA is TGTGCCAGCAGCCAGATAAAAGCGTCTACAATTAGGAATGAGCAGTTCTTC.

This chain joins TRBV25-1 and TRBJ2-1; tentative D call: TRBD2 (7 bases). CDR3 length: 15 residues. Germline V gene sequence: CDR1 MGHDK, CDR2 SYGVNS. V lost 4 bases and J 4 bases, leaving 14 bases between the germline ends. CDR3 sequence reads: CASSVPGGRYNEQFF. The DNA for the CDR3 is TGTGCCAGCAGTGTTCCGGGGGGCCGGTACAATGAGCAGTTCTTC.

This clonotype was observed at least ten times. The chain combines TRBV7-9 with TRBJ2-1; D is undetermined. CDR1 is SEHNR and CDR2 is FQNEAQ in the germline V gene (reference sequence). The V and J ends lost 3 bases and 6 bases respectively, with 9 bases between them. The CDR3 loop spans 13 amino acids. The CDR3 DNA reads TGTGCCAGCAGCTTGGGCACCGGCAATGAGCAGTTCTTC. Translating it yields CASSLGTGNEQFF.

V and J are TRBV29-1 and TRBJ2-1, with 8 bases fitting TRBD2. V gave up 7 bases and J gave up 8 bases; unmatched junction bases: 19. This CDR3 contains 16 residues. Germline CDR1 is SQVTM and CDR2 is ANQGSEA. DNA of the CDR3: TGCAGCGGGCGGGGCGGGAAGCGGGAGTTAGGGCATGAGCAGTTCTTC. It is translated as CSGRGGKRELGHEQFF.

This clonotype was seen a handful of times. CDR3 loop: CSARFGSEDNEQFF. In nucleotides, the CDR3 is TGCAGTGCTAGATTTGGTTCCGAGGACAATGAGCAGTTCTTC. V is TRBV20-1 and J is TRBJ2-1; D ambiguous. The CDR3 length is 14 residues. V was trimmed by 2 bases and J by 5 bases, leaving 13 bases between them. Germline CDR1 and CDR2: DFQATT and SNEGSKA (reference sequence).

The J gene is TRBJ2-3, the V gene TRBV9; the D is unclear. The CDR3 length is 13 residues. Germline-derived CDR1 and CDR2 are SGDLS and YYNGEE. Trimming stripped 3 bases from V and 0 bases from J, with 5 bases between. For the CDR3, the DNA is TGTGCCAGCAGCGCGATGAGCACAGATACGCAGTATTTT. Amino acids: CASSAMSTDTQYF. Combining the CDR3 with reference TRBV9 and TRBJ2-3 gives the whole variable domain DSGVTQTPKHLITATGQRVTLRCSPRSGDLSVYWYQQSLDQGLQFLIQYYNGEERAKGNILERFSAQQFPDLHSELNLSSLELGDSALYFCASSAMSTDTQYFGPGTRLTVL.

This clonotype was observed a few times. This sequence joins TRBV7-9 and TRBJ2-7, with D perhaps matching TRBD1 or TRBD2 (5 bases each). V was clipped by 5 bases and J by 6 bases, with 14 bases between them. CDR1 SEHNR and CDR2 FQNEAQ come from the germline V gene (reference sequence). The CDR3 covers 13 residues. This CDR3 is CASSHRGESEQYV. In nucleotides, the CDR3 is TGTGCCAGCAGCCATCGAGGGGAAAGCGAGCAGTACGTC.